This T cell receptor beta chain originates from a study of blood T cells in healthy people across ages. Whole-study results and caveats: Estimated diversity across one million T cells was deemed an underestimate.

PBMCs, at least 6 million per sample, were isolated. Of note for this clonotype: The antigen is unknown.

V dropped 5 bases and J dropped 11 bases, with 21 bases sitting between them. Germline values: CDR1 MGHRA, CDR2 YSYEKL. This CDR3 has 14 residues. Primed by a sample-barcoded 5' primer and a J-beta primer mix, a second PCR proceeded for 7 to 11 cycles. TCRdb reanalysed the 5' RACE reads using MiXCR and keeps one entry per CDR3 protein. The table includes about 1.4 million distinct CDR3 sequences, approximately 60% detected once. Material for sequencing was blood. The genes are TRBV4-1 and TRBJ2-5; D tentatively reads TRBD1 or TRBD2 (5 bases each). This TCR was recovered from a man between 18 and 35 years old in good health. The CDR3 DNA is TGCGCCAGCAGCGCTGAAAACCATCTGGGGGAGCAGTACTTC. Protein: CASSAENHLGEQYF.